This is a list of T cell receptor beta chains from one sample in a study of T cell clones after liver transplantation. The table came from immunoSEQ multiplex PCR; TCRdb's copy has only in-frame clones and leaves some out. The sample lists some 80,000 clones; less than 90% were seen once. The sample was CD4+ T cells from blood, taken 48 months after liver transplant. Receptor source: a human patient who received a liver transplant. These T cells may partly come from the graft donor. CDR3s include the opening cysteine and the closing phenylalanine or tryptophan. A D gene is named only where the DNA matches it firmly. Clone size is stated in some rows and not others, as once, few, many or a class when expanded.

CDR3 protein	CDR3 DNA	V gene	J gene	clone size	D gene
CASSYQNEQFF	TGTGCCAGCAGCTACCAAAATGAGCAGTTCTTC	TRBV7-9	TRBJ2-1	.	.
CASSLRTGGNNEQFF	TGCGCCAGCAGCTTGAGGACAGGGGGCAACAATGAGCAGTTCTTC	TRBV5-1	TRBJ2-1	.	TRBD1
CASSLGGSQNTGELFF	TGCGCCAGCAGCTTAGGGGGGTCCCAAAACACCGGGGAGCTGTTTTTT	TRBV5-1	TRBJ2-2	many	.
CASSFQSTDTQYF	TGCGCCAGCAGCTTCCAGAGCACAGATACGCAGTATTTT	TRBV5-1	TRBJ2-3	.	.
CASSGDRGHSPLHF	TGTGCCAGCAGTGGAGACAGGGGGCATTCACCCCTCCACTTT	TRBV25-1	TRBJ1-6	.	TRBD1
CASLATGDKNIQYF	TGTGCCAGTCTAGCAACAGGGGACAAAAACATTCAGTACTTC	TRBV19	TRBJ2-4	.	TRBD1
CASRPQGRHTGELFF	TGTGCCAGCAGACCCCAGGGGCGGCACACCGGGGAGCTGTTTTTT	TRBV6-5	TRBJ2-2	.	.
CASSLTTSGGEETQYF	TGTGCCAGCAGCCTCACGACTAGCGGGGGGGAAGAGACCCAGTACTTC	TRBV7-2	TRBJ2-5	.	TRBD2
CATWEGRSYNSPLHF	TGTGCCACTTGGGAGGGGAGGTCCTATAATTCACCCCTCCACTTT	TRBV7-2	TRBJ1-6	once	.
CASSLSRREEKLFF	TGCGCCAGCAGCCTCAGCCGCAGGGAGGAAAAACTGTTTTTT	TRBV5-1	TRBJ1-4	.	.
CASSLADRGEIGTQYF	TGTGCCAGCAGCTTAGCAGACAGGGGAGAAATTGGGACCCAGTACTTC	TRBV7-8	TRBJ2-5	.	TRBD1
CASSEGAVAQHF	TGTGCCAGCAGCGAAGGCGCGGTGGCCCAGCATTTT	TRBV7-9	TRBJ1-5	.	.
CASSPAGGNTIYF	TGTGCCAGCTCACCGGCAGGAGGAAACACCATATATTTT	TRBV18	TRBJ1-3	.	.
CSVTGVGNQPQHF	TGCAGCGTTACAGGAGTGGGCAATCAGCCCCAGCATTTT	TRBV29-1	TRBJ1-5	.	.
CASSLLEGQPQHF	TGTGCCAGCAGTCTCTTGGAGGGACAGCCCCAGCATTTT	TRBV6-4	TRBJ1-5	.	.
CASSLAGGYNQPQHF	TGTGCCAGCAGCTTAGCCGGGGGGTACAATCAGCCCCAGCATTTT	TRBV7-8	TRBJ1-5	.	.
CASSPSPGSGARGNTIYF	TGTGCCAGCAGTCCCTCCCCCGGTTCGGGGGCGCGGGGAAACACCATATATTTT	TRBV27	TRBJ1-3	.	.
CASSQRGGQQPNGELFF	TGCGCCAGCAGCCAGAGGGGGGGACAACAACCGAACGGGGAGCTGTTTTTT	TRBV4-1	TRBJ2-2	few	.
CASSYSWTGSYEQYF	TGTGCCAGCAGTTACTCGTGGACAGGGTCCTACGAGCAGTACTTC	TRBV6-5	TRBJ2-7	.	TRBD1
CASSYITSNQPQHF	TGTGCCAGCAGTTACATTACTAGCAATCAGCCCCAGCATTTT	TRBV6-5	TRBJ1-5	.	.
CASSQVSQPSYEQFF	TGCGCCAGCAGCCAAGTAAGTCAACCTTCCTATGAGCAGTTCTTC	TRBV4-3	TRBJ2-1	.	.
CASSPLPSGGAKDGELFF	TGTGCCAGCAGTCCCCTCCCCAGCGGGGGGGCCAAGGACGGGGAGCTGTTTTTT	TRBV2	TRBJ2-2	.	TRBD2
CASSAGQGLEQYF	TGTGCCAGTAGTGCGGGACAGGGGCTCGAGCAGTACTTC	TRBV19	TRBJ2-7	few	TRBD1
CASSLGWTGRSGANVLTF	TGTGCCAGCAGCTTGGGGTGGACAGGAAGATCTGGGGCCAACGTCCTGACTTTC	TRBV7-2	TRBJ2-6	.	TRBD1
CAWSRDRLNEKLFF	TGTGCCTGGAGTAGGGACAGACTGAATGAAAAACTGTTTTTT	TRBV30	TRBJ1-4	.	TRBD1
CAGAKATGREPQHF	TGTGCCGGAGCAAAAGCGACAGGGAGGGAGCCCCAGCATTTT	TRBV27	TRBJ1-5	.	TRBD1
CASSPQGLAGVGEQYF	TGTGCCAGCTCACCTCAGGGACTAGCGGGGGTCGGGGAGCAGTACTTC	TRBV18	TRBJ2-7	.	TRBD2
CASSWASGGETQYF	TGTGCCAGCAGCTGGGCCTCGGGGGGAGAGACCCAGTACTTC	TRBV7-9	TRBJ2-5	.	TRBD2
CASSFATSTDTQYF	TGTGCCAGCAGCTTTGCGACCAGCACAGATACGCAGTATTTT	TRBV5-4	TRBJ2-3	once	.
CASSVDGGTYEQYF	TGTGCCAGCAGCGTAGATGGGGGAACCTACGAGCAGTACTTC	TRBV9	TRBJ2-7	.	.
CASSSGVGSYEQYF	TGTGCCAGCAGTTCAGGGGTCGGATCCTACGAGCAGTACTTC	TRBV6-5	TRBJ2-7	once	.
CASSPGALNEKLFF	TGCGCCAGCAGCCCGGGGGCTCTAAATGAAAAACTGTTTTTT	TRBV5-1	TRBJ1-4	.	.
CAISESPEETQYF	TGTGCCATCAGTGAGTCGCCGGAAGAGACCCAGTACTTC	TRBV10-3	TRBJ2-5	.	.
CASGPYAEQRSNQPQHF	TGTGCCAGCGGCCCTTATGCGGAACAGCGGAGCAATCAGCCCCAGCATTTT	TRBV28	TRBJ1-5	once	.
CASSLEYEQYF	TGTGCCAGCAGTCTAGAATACGAGCAGTACTTC	TRBV6-1	TRBJ2-7	.	.
CASSQGGRTNEKLFF	TGCGCCAGCAGCCAAGGGGGAAGGACTAATGAAAAACTGTTTTTT	TRBV4-3	TRBJ1-4	.	.
CATGTPYTGELFF	TGTGCCACGGGGACACCCTACACCGGGGAGCTGTTTTTT	TRBV10-3	TRBJ2-2	once	.
CASSVGTGISGEQFF	TGTGCCAGCAGCGTAGGGACAGGGATATCCGGTGAGCAGTTCTTC	TRBV9	TRBJ2-1	.	TRBD1
CASTNNRTFLAYNEQFF	TGTGCCAGCACCAACAACCGGACTTTTTTGGCCTACAATGAGCAGTTCTTC	TRBV21-1	TRBJ2-1	.	.
CASRGDRNTEAFF	TGTGCCAGCAGGGGCGATCGGAACACTGAAGCTTTCTTT	TRBV2	TRBJ1-1	.	.
CASSLQPQETQYF	TGCGCCAGCAGCTTACAGCCACAAGAGACCCAGTACTTC	TRBV5-1	TRBJ2-5	.	.
CASSYLRDASGNTIYF	TGTGCCAGCAGTTACTTAAGGGACGCCTCTGGAAACACCATATATTTT	TRBV6-5	TRBJ1-3	.	.